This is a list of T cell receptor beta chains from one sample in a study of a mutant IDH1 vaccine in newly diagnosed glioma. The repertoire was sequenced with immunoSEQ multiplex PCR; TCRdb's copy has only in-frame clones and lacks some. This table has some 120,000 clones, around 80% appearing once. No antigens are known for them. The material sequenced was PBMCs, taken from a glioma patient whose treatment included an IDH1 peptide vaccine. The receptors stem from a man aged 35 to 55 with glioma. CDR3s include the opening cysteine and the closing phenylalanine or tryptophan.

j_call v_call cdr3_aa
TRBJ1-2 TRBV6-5 CASRRTGGLNYGYTF
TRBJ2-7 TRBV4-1 CASSQEVRLAGGPPHEQYF
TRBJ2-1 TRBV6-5 CASSYALVNEQFF
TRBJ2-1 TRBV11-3 CASSWGLADGSEQFF
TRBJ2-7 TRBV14 CASSQVGAGSYEQYF
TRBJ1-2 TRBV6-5 CASSLYRGQVYGYTF
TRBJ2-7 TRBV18 CASLNQGGPSPYEQYF
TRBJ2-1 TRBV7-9 CASSLEGLAGQPLYNEQFF
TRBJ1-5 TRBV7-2 CASSLTNQPQHF
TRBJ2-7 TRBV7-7 CASSLRSGYEQYF
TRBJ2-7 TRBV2 CASSLQGYEQYF
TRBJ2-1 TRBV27 CASSSSGFSYNEQFF
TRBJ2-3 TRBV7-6 CASSRTSGRQRGTQYF
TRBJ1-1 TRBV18 CASSLQGAANTEAFF
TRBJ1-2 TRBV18 CASSHDRDRVQNGYTF
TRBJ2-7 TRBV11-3 CASSPRGASEQYF
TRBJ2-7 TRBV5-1 CASSWTSGPGQGYDEQYF
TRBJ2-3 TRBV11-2 CASSLAGQDTQYF
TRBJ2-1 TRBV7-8 CASSPRLSSYNEQFF
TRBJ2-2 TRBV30 CAWGGYRDTGELFF
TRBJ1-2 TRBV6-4 CASHKDRGIANYGYTF
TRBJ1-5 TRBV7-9 CASSPFGSQPQHF
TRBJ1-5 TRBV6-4 CASSREEGQPQHF
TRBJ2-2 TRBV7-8 CASSRSTGEPFRELFF
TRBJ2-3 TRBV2 CASRPDEDDTQYF
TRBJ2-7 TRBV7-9 CASSSPGQPHEQYF
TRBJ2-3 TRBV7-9 CASRPGLDSTDTQYF
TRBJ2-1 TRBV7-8 CASSPGGAYNEQFF
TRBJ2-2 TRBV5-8 CASSPWTANTGELFF
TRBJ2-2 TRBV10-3 CAISAREGGELFF
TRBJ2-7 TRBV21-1 CASSKVVLSSYEQYF
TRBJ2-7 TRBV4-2 CASSRTSGGASEQYF
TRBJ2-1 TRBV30 CAWSGGGLGYNEQFF
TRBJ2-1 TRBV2 CAAAGTGGGVYNEQFF
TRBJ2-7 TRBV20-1 CSPGDSYEQYF
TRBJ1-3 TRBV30 CAWSVRKGASGNTIYF
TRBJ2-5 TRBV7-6 CASSLARGEVITQYF
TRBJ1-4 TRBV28 CASRYRGRGLMGNEKLFF
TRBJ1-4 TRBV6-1 CAGNRGRSEKLFF
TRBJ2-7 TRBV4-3 CASSQVGLAGVYEQYF
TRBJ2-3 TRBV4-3 CASSQGPGASTDTQYF
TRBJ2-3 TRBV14 CASSQDWVTDTQYF
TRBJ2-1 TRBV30 CACTQGGHEQFF
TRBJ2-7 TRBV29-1 CSVDRGYEQYF
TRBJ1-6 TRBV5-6 CASSPGQVNSPLHF
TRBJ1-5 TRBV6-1 CASSEVIGGAYQPQHF
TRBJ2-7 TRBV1 CTSSQNSGTSGDPYEQYF
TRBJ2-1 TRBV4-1 CASSQKDLSYNEQFF
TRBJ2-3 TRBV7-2 CASSSQYTQYF
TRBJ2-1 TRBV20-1 CSARGFAHGVF
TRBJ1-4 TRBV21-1 CASSKKYGGSGTGGSNEKLFF
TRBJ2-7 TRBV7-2 CASSLLAAYEQYF
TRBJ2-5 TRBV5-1 CASGLVETQYF
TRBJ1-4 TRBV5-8 CASSLGDMALPEKLFF
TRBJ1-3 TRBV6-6 CASSLTPGRDTIYF
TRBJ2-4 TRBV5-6 CASSFPGQGAKNIQYF
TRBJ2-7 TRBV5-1 CASSLALTYEQYF
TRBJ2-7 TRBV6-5 CASSYLPPGQNEQYF